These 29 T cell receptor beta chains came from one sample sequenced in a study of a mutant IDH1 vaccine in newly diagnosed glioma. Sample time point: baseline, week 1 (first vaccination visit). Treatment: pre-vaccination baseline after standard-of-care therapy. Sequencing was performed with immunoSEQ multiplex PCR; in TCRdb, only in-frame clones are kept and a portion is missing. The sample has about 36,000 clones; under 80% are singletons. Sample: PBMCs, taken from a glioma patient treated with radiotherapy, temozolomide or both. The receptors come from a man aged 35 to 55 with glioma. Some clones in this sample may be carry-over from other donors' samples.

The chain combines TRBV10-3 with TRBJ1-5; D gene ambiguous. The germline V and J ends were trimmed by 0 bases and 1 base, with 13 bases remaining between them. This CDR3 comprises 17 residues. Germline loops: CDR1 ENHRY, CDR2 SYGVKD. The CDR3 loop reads CAISESSWERSNQPQHF. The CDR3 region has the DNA TGTGCCATCAGTGAGTCGAGCTGGGAAAGGAGCAATCAGCCCCAGCATTTT.

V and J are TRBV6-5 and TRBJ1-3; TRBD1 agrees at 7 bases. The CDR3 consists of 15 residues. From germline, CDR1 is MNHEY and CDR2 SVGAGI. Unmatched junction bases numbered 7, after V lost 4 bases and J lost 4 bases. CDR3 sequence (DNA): TGTGCCAGCAGTTCCCAGACAGGGAGCGGAAACACCATATATTTT. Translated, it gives CASSSQTGSGNTIYF.

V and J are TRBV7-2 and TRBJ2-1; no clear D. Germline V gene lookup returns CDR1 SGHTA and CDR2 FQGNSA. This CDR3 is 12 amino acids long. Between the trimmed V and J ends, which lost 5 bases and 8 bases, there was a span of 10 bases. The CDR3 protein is CASSRSRDEQFF. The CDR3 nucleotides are TGTGCCAGCAGCCGATCGCGCGATGAGCAGTTCTTC.

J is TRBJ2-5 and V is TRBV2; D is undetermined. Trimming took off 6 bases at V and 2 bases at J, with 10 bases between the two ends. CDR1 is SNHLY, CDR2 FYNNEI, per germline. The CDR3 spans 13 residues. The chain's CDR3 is CASRWAEQETQYF. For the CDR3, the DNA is TGTGCCAGCAGATGGGCTGAACAAGAGACCCAGTACTTC.

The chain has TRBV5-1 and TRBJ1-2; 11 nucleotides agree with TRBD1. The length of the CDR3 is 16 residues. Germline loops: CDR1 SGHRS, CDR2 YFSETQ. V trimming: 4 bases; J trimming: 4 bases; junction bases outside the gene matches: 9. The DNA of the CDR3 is TGCGCCAGCAGCGGGACAGGGGGACTAAACCCCTATGGCTACACCTTC. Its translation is CASSGTGGLNPYGYTF.

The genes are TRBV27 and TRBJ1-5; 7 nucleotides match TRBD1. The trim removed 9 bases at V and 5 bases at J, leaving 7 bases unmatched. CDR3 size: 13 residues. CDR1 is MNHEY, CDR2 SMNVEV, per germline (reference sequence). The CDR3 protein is CAREGAFDQPQHF. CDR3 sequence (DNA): TGTGCCAGGGAGGGGGCATTTGATCAGCCCCAGCATTTT.

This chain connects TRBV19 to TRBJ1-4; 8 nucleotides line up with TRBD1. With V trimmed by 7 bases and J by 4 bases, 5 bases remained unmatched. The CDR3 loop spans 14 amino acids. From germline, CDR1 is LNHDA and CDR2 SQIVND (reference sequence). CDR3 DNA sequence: TGTGCCAGTACCGAGGACAGGGATAATGAAAAACTGTTTTTT. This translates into CASTEDRDNEKLFF.

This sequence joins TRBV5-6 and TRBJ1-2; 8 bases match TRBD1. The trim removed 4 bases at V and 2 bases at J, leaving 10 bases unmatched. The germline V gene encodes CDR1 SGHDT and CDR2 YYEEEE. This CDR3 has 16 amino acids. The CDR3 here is CASSLSWTGHNYGYTF. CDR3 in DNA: TGTGCCAGCAGCCTATCCTGGACAGGGCACAACTATGGCTACACCTTC.

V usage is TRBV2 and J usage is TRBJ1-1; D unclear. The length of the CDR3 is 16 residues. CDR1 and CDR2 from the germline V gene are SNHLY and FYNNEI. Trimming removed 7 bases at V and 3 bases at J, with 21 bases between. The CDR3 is CASTSSRGSADTEAFF. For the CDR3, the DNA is TGTGCCAGCACTTCTTCCCGGGGAAGCGCGGACACTGAAGCTTTCTTT.

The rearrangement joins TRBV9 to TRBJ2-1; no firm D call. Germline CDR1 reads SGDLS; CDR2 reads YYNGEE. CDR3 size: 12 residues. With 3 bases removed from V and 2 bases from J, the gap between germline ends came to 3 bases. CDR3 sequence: CASSAAYNEQFF. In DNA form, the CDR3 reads TGTGCCAGCAGCGCCGCCTACAATGAGCAGTTCTTC.

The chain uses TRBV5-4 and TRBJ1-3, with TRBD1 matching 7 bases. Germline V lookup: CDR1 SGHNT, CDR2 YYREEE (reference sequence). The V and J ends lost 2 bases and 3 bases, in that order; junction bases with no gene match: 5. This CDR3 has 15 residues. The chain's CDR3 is CASSLQGLGGNTIYF. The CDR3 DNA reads TGTGCCAGCAGCTTACAGGGGCTTGGTGGAAACACCATATATTTT. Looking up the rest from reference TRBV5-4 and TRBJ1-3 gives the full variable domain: ETGVTQSPTHLIKTRGQQVTLRCSSQSGHNTVSWYQQALGQGPQFIFQYYREEENGRGNFPPRFSGLQFPNYSSELNVNALELDDSALYLCASSLQGLGGNTIYFGEGSWLTVV.

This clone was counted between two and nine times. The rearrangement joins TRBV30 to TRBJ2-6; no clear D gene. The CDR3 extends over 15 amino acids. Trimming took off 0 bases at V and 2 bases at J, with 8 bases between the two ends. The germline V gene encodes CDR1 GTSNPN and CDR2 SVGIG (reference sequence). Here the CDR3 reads CAWSVRYPGANVLTF. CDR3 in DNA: TGTGCCTGGAGTGTAAGGTATCCTGGGGCCAACGTCCTGACTTTC.

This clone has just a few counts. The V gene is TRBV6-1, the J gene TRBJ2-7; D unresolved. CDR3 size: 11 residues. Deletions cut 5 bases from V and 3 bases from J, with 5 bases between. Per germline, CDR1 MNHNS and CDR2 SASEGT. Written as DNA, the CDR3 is TGTGCCAGCAGTATCTTCTACGAGCAGTACTTC. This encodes CASSIFYEQYF.

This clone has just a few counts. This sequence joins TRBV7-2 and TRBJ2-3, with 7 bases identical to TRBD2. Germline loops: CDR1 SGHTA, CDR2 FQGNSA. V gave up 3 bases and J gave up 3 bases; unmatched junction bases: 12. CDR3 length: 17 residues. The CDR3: CASSFRLGAGSTDTQYF. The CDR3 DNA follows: TGTGCCAGCAGCTTCCGTTTGGGAGCGGGGTCGACAGATACGCAGTATTTT.

This CDR3 reads CASSLRSDGYEQYF. In DNA form, the CDR3 reads TGCGCCAGCAGCTTGCGCAGCGATGGCTACGAGCAGTACTTC. This chain uses TRBV5-1 with TRBJ2-7, with unresolved D. V was cut by 1 base and J by 3 bases, with 11 bases left in between. This CDR3 spans 14 amino acids. Germline V gene data show CDR1 as SGHRS and CDR2 as YFSETQ.

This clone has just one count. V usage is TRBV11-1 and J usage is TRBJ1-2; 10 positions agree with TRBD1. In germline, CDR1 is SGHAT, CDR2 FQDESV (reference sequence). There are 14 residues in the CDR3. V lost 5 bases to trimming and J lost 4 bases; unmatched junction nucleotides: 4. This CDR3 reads CASSHDRGLYGYTF. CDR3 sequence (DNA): TGTGCCAGCAGCCACGACAGGGGGCTCTATGGCTACACCTTC.

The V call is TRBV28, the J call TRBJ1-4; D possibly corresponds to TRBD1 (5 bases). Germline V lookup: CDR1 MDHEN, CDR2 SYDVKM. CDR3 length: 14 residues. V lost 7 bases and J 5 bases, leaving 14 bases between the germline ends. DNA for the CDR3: TGTGCCAGCACCCCCGGGGGAAAGAATGAAAAACTGTTTTTT. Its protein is CASTPGGKNEKLFF.

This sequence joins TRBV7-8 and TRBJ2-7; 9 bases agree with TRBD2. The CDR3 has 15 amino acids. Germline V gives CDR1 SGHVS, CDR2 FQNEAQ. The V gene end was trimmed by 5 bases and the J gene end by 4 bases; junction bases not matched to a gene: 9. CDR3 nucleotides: TGTGCCAGCAGCCCCGGGGTAGCGGGGGCTTACGAGCAGTACTTC. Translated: CASSPGVAGAYEQYF.

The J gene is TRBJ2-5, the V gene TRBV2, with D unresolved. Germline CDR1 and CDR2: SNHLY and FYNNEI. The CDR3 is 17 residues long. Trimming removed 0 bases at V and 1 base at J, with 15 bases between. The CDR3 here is CASSEAGWGGLQETQYF. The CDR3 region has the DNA TGTGCCAGCAGTGAAGCAGGTTGGGGTGGTCTCCAAGAGACCCAGTACTTC.

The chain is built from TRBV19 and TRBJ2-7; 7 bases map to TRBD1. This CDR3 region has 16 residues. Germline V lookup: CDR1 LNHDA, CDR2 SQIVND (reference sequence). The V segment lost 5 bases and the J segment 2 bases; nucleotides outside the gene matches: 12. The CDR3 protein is CASSPSFGQDPYEQYF. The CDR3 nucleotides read TGTGCCAGTAGTCCCTCGTTCGGACAGGACCCCTACGAGCAGTACTTC.

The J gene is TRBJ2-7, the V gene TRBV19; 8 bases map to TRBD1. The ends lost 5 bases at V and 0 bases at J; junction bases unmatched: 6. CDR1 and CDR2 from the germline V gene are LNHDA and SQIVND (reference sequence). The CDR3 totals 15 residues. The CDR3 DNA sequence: TGTGCCAGTAGTCGCTTCGGGACAGGCTCCTACGAGCAGTACTTC. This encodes CASSRFGTGSYEQYF.

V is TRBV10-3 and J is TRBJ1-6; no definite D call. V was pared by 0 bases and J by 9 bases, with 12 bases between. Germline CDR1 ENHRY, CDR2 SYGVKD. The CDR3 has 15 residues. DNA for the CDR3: TGTGCCATCAGTGAGTCTCGGTCAGGAAGTTCACCCCTCCACTTT. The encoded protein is CAISESRSGSSPLHF.

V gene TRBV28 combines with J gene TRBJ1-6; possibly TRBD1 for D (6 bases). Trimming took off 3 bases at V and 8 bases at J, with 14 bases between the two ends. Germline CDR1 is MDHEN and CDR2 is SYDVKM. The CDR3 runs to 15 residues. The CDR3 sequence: CASSFVVRGDSPLHF. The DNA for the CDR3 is TGTGCCAGCAGTTTCGTCGTCAGGGGAGATTCACCCCTCCACTTT.

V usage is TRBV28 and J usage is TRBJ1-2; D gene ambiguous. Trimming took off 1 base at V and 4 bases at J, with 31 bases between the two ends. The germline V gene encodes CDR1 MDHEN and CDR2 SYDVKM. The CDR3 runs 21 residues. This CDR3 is CASSLLVLRTAKGLERYGYTF. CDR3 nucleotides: TGTGCCAGCAGTTTATTGGTCTTGCGGACTGCAAAGGGCCTTGAACGCTATGGCTACACCTTC.

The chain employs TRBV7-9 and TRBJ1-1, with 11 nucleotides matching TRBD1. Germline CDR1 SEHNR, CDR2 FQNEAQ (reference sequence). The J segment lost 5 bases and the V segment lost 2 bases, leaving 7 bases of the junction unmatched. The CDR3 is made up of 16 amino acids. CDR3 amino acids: CASSLPPGQGGTEAFF. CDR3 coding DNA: TGTGCCAGCAGCTTACCCCCGGGACAGGGGGGGACTGAAGCTTTCTTT.

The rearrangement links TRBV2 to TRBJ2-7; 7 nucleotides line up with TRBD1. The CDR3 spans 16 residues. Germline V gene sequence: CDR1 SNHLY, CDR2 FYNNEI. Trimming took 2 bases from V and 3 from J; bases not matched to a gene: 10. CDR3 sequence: CASSEQGQLLGYEQYF. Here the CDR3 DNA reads TGTGCCAGCAGTGAACAGGGACAGCTACTAGGCTACGAGCAGTACTTC.

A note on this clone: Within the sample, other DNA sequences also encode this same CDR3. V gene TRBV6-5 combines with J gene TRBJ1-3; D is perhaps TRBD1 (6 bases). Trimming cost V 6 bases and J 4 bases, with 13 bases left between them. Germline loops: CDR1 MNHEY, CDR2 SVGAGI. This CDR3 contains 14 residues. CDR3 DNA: TGTGCCAGCAGGCCCCCGGGGGCCGGAAACACCATATATTTT. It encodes CASRPPGAGNTIYF.

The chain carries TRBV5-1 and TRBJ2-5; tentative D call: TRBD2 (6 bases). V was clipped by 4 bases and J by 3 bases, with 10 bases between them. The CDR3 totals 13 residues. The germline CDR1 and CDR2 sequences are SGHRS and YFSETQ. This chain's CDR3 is CASSAGPEETQYF. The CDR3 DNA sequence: TGCGCCAGCAGCGCGGGGCCCGAAGAGACCCAGTACTTC. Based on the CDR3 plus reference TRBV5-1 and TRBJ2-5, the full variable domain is KAGVTQTPRYLIKTRGQQVTLSCSPISGHRSVSWYQQTPGQGLQFLFEYFSETQRNKGNFPGRFSGRQFSNSRSEMNVSTLELGDSALYLCASSAGPEETQYFGPGTRLLVL.

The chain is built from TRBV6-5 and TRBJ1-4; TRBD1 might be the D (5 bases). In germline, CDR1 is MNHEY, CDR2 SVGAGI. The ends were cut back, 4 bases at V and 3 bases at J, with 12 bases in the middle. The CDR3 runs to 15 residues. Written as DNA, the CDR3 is TGTGCCAGCAGTTCCCCAGGGAGGTCTAATGAAAAACTGTTTTTT. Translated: CASSSPGRSNEKLFF.